This T cell receptor beta chain was sequenced during a study of PD-1 blockade in classical Hodgkin lymphoma. Trimming pared 4 bases from V and 3 bases from J, leaving 13 bases between. The germline gives CDR1 SGHKS, CDR2 YYEKEE (reference sequence). The CDR3 has 14 residues. Time point noted: newly diagnosed, previously untreated cHL patient sample. PBMCs were thawed, and CD8+ T cells were then isolated from them by magnetic negative selection. Measured with immunoSEQ multiplex PCR; TCRdb has only the in-frame clones, and not every one. The profile covers approximately 2,200 clones, with roughly 77% appearing a single time and around 13% taken by the ten largest.

The sequenced sample was CD8+ T cells from blood. The source is a human donor with classical Hodgkin lymphoma. The J gene is TRBJ1-2, the V gene TRBV5-5; maybe TRBD1 (5 bases). CDR3 region: CASSTTGTYYGYTF. DNA for the CDR3: TGTGCCAGCAGCACAACCGGGACCTACTATGGCTACACCTTC.